A selection of T cell receptor beta chains follows, all from one sample in a study of CD8+CD57+ T cells in acquired aplastic anemia. TCRdb independently ran MiXCR on the reads; one entry per CDR3 protein. The sample has some 180,000 distinct CDR3 sequences; more than 60% are singletons. The sequencing input was sorted CD4+, CD8+, or CD8+CD57+ T cells (not recorded which) from PBMCs. Every receptor here comes from a human donor with aplastic anemia. CDR3s include the opening cysteine and the closing phenylalanine or tryptophan. The D gene is left open where the match is weak. The size of a clone is reported for some rows only, either as once, few or many, or as a class for expanded clones.

cdr3_length: 15; j_call: TRBJ2-7; clone_size: many; v_call: TRBV11-3; d_call: TRBD1; cdr3_aa: CASSLGSDRAYEQYF; cdr3_nt: TGTGCCAGCAGCTTAGGGTCCGACAGGGCCTACGAGCAGTACTTC
cdr3_length: 16; j_call: TRBJ2-2; clone_size: -; v_call: TRBV10-2; d_call: TRBD1; cdr3_aa: CASSDRTGGKTGELFF; cdr3_nt: TGCGCCAGCAGTGACCGGACAGGGGGCAAAACCGGGGAGCTGTTTTTT
cdr3_length: 13; j_call: TRBJ2-7; clone_size: -; v_call: TRBV9; d_call: -; cdr3_aa: CASSVDILREQYF; cdr3_nt: TGTGCCAGCAGCGTCGACATTCTGAGGGAGCAGTACTTC
cdr3_length: 16; j_call: TRBJ2-7; clone_size: -; v_call: TRBV20-1; d_call: TRBD2; cdr3_aa: CSATQGIAGGTYEQYF; cdr3_nt: TGCAGTGCTACCCAAGGTATAGCGGGGGGAACCTACGAGCAGTACTTC
cdr3_length: 13; j_call: TRBJ2-7; clone_size: -; v_call: TRBV7-2; d_call: TRBD1; cdr3_aa: CASRRDSPEEQYF; cdr3_nt: TGTGCCAGCAGGAGGGACAGCCCCGAAGAGCAGTACTTC
cdr3_length: 18; j_call: TRBJ2-2; clone_size: -; v_call: TRBV7-3; d_call: TRBD2; cdr3_aa: CASSQFGAGGQNTGELFF; cdr3_nt: TGTGCCAGCAGCCAGTTTGGAGCGGGGGGCCAAAACACCGGGGAGCTGTTTTTT
cdr3_length: 13; j_call: TRBJ2-5; clone_size: once; v_call: TRBV20-1; d_call: -; cdr3_aa: CSVSQEGVGTQYF; cdr3_nt: TGCAGTGTTTCCCAGGAGGGCGTGGGGACCCAGTACTTC
cdr3_length: 14; j_call: TRBJ2-3; clone_size: many; v_call: TRBV20-1; d_call: TRBD2; cdr3_aa: CSAQLAGDTDTQYF; cdr3_nt: TGCAGTGCTCAACTAGCGGGAGACACAGATACGCAGTATTTT
cdr3_length: 14; j_call: TRBJ2-4; clone_size: -; v_call: TRBV10-1; d_call: -; cdr3_aa: CASRTGRSKGIQYF; cdr3_nt: TGCGCCAGCAGAACCGGAAGAAGCAAGGGCATTCAGTACTTC
cdr3_length: 15; j_call: TRBJ1-4; clone_size: many; v_call: TRBV6-2/TRBV6-3; d_call: TRBD1; cdr3_aa: CASSYRDRESEKLFF; cdr3_nt: TGTGCCAGCAGCTACCGGGACAGGGAATCCGAAAAACTGTTTTTT
cdr3_length: 14; j_call: TRBJ1-3; clone_size: once; v_call: TRBV2; d_call: -; cdr3_aa: CASSNTLSGNTIYF; cdr3_nt: TGTGCCAGCAGTAACACGCTCTCTGGAAACACCATATATTTT
cdr3_length: 13; j_call: TRBJ1-6; clone_size: -; v_call: TRBV19; d_call: -; cdr3_aa: CASSIGDDSPLHF; cdr3_nt: TGTGCCAGTAGTATAGGGGACGATTCACCCCTCCACTTT
cdr3_length: 12; j_call: TRBJ1-1; clone_size: -; v_call: TRBV20-1; d_call: -; cdr3_aa: CSARRGSTEAFF; cdr3_nt: TGCAGTGCTAGACGGGGAAGCACTGAAGCTTTCTTT
cdr3_length: 15; j_call: TRBJ2-3; clone_size: -; v_call: TRBV29-1; d_call: -; cdr3_aa: CSVEGSAVSADTQYF; cdr3_nt: TGCAGCGTTGAAGGTAGCGCGGTCAGCGCAGATACGCAGTATTTT
cdr3_length: 13; j_call: TRBJ2-4; clone_size: many; v_call: TRBV5-6; d_call: -; cdr3_aa: CASSSRPGDIQYF; cdr3_nt: TGTGCCAGCAGCTCCCGACCTGGTGACATTCAGTACTTC
cdr3_length: 18; j_call: TRBJ2-3; clone_size: -; v_call: TRBV25-1; d_call: -; cdr3_aa: CASSLAARETPSTDTQYF; cdr3_nt: TGTGCCAGCAGTTTAGCGGCCAGGGAAACCCCTAGCACAGATACGCAGTATTTT
cdr3_length: 18; j_call: TRBJ1-3; clone_size: few; v_call: TRBV10-3; d_call: TRBD1; cdr3_aa: CAISPGQGLKTDGNTIYF; cdr3_nt: TGTGCCATCAGTCCGGGACAGGGGCTGAAAACGGATGGAAACACCATATATTTT
cdr3_length: 14; j_call: TRBJ2-5; clone_size: -; v_call: TRBV7-7; d_call: TRBD1; cdr3_aa: CASSPDRGGETQYF; cdr3_nt: TGTGCTAGCAGCCCGGACAGGGGAGGAGAGACCCAGTACTTC
cdr3_length: 13; j_call: TRBJ2-7; clone_size: -; v_call: TRBV20-1; d_call: TRBD1; cdr3_aa: CSAEDRGGYEQYF; cdr3_nt: TGCAGTGCTGAGGACAGGGGTGGGTACGAGCAGTACTTC
cdr3_length: 15; j_call: TRBJ2-2; clone_size: -; v_call: TRBV7-3; d_call: TRBD2; cdr3_aa: CASSFTSGRAGELFF; cdr3_nt: TGTGCCAGCAGCTTCACTAGCGGGAGGGCGGGTGAGCTGTTTTTT
cdr3_length: 12; j_call: TRBJ1-2; clone_size: many; v_call: TRBV9; d_call: -; cdr3_aa: CASSSHHYGYTF; cdr3_nt: TGTGCCAGCAGCTCCCACCACTATGGCTACACCTTC
cdr3_length: 14; j_call: TRBJ2-5; clone_size: -; v_call: TRBV20-1; d_call: -; cdr3_aa: CCASEQAIHETQYF; cdr3_nt: TGCTGTGCTAGTGAACAGGCTATCCATGAGACCCAGTACTTC
cdr3_length: 15; j_call: TRBJ1-3; clone_size: -; v_call: TRBV9; d_call: -; cdr3_aa: CASSVAGGGGNTIYF; cdr3_nt: TGTGCCAGCAGCGTAGCGGGGGGCGGTGGAAACACCATATATTTT
cdr3_length: 14; j_call: TRBJ1-2; clone_size: -; v_call: TRBV6-6; d_call: TRBD1; cdr3_aa: CASRTGDSIYGYTF; cdr3_nt: TGTGCCAGCAGAACAGGGGATTCAATCTATGGCTACACCTTC
cdr3_length: 14; j_call: TRBJ1-2; clone_size: many; v_call: TRBV3-1; d_call: -; cdr3_aa: CASSQETANYGYTF; cdr3_nt: TGTGCCAGCAGCCAAGAGACAGCTAACTATGGCTACACCTTC
cdr3_length: 13; j_call: TRBJ2-1; clone_size: -; v_call: TRBV7-2; d_call: -; cdr3_aa: CASSLVRGREQFF; cdr3_nt: TGTGCCAGCAGCTTAGTCCGGGGGCGGGAGCAGTTCTTC
cdr3_length: 14; j_call: TRBJ2-7; clone_size: many; v_call: TRBV27; d_call: TRBD1; cdr3_aa: CASSSTGTGNEQYF; cdr3_nt: TGTGCCAGCAGTTCGACCGGGACAGGGAATGAGCAGTACTTC
cdr3_length: 15; j_call: TRBJ2-1; clone_size: -; v_call: TRBV9; d_call: -; cdr3_aa: CASSVADGLADEQFF; cdr3_nt: TGTGCCAGCAGCGTAGCGGACGGGCTAGCCGATGAGCAGTTCTTC
cdr3_length: 14; j_call: TRBJ1-6; clone_size: -; v_call: TRBV6-5; d_call: -; cdr3_aa: CASSYGQYNSPLHF; cdr3_nt: TGTGCCAGCAGTTACGGACAGTATAATTCACCCCTCCACTTT
cdr3_length: 14; j_call: TRBJ2-5; clone_size: few; v_call: TRBV19; d_call: -; cdr3_aa: CASSNRHYQETQYF; cdr3_nt: TGTGCCAGTAGTAACAGACATTACCAAGAGACCCAGTACTTC
cdr3_length: 13; j_call: TRBJ2-7; clone_size: -; v_call: TRBV2; d_call: TRBD2; cdr3_aa: CASQLAGASEQYF; cdr3_nt: TGTGCCAGCCAACTAGCGGGAGCGTCAGAGCAGTACTTC
cdr3_length: 14; j_call: TRBJ2-5; clone_size: -; v_call: TRBV5-4; d_call: TRBD1; cdr3_aa: CASSWTGLQETQYF; cdr3_nt: TGTGCCAGCAGCTGGACAGGCCTCCAAGAGACCCAGTACTTC
cdr3_length: 14; j_call: TRBJ1-2; clone_size: -; v_call: TRBV5-4; d_call: TRBD1; cdr3_aa: CASSLTGGRYGCTF; cdr3_nt: TGTGCCAGCAGCTTGACAGGGGGACGGTATGGCTGCACCTTC
cdr3_length: 15; j_call: TRBJ2-7; clone_size: -; v_call: TRBV14; d_call: -; cdr3_aa: CASSQELAASYEQYF; cdr3_nt: TGTGCCAGCAGCCAAGAACTAGCTGCCTCCTACGAGCAGTACTTC
cdr3_length: 13; j_call: TRBJ1-6; clone_size: -; v_call: TRBV20-1; d_call: TRBD1; cdr3_aa: CSARTGTNSPLHF; cdr3_nt: TGCAGTGCTAGGACAGGGACAAATTCACCCCTCCACTTT
cdr3_length: 18; j_call: TRBJ2-6; clone_size: -; v_call: TRBV5-6; d_call: -; cdr3_aa: CASSALGLTYSGANVLTF; cdr3_nt: TGTGCCAGCAGCGCCCTCGGACTGACCTACTCTGGGGCCAACGTCCTGACTTTC
cdr3_length: 16; j_call: TRBJ1-6; clone_size: -; v_call: TRBV25-1; d_call: TRBD1; cdr3_aa: CASSPQGAAYNSPLHF; cdr3_nt: TGTGCCAGCAGCCCACAGGGGGCCGCCTATAATTCACCCCTCCACTTT
cdr3_length: 15; j_call: TRBJ2-1; clone_size: many; v_call: TRBV3-1; d_call: -; cdr3_aa: CASSQIEQSYNEQFF; cdr3_nt: TGTGCCAGCAGCCAGATTGAACAGTCTTACAATGAGCAGTTCTTC
cdr3_length: 14; j_call: TRBJ1-1; clone_size: -; v_call: TRBV28; d_call: TRBD1; cdr3_aa: CAGQGAGGLTEAFF; cdr3_nt: TGTGCCGGCCAGGGGGCAGGGGGCTTAACTGAAGCTTTCTTT
cdr3_length: 15; j_call: TRBJ1-3; clone_size: -; v_call: TRBV7-8; d_call: -; cdr3_aa: CASSLAGVSGNTIYF; cdr3_nt: TGTGCCAGCAGCTTAGCGGGGGTCTCTGGAAACACCATATATTTT
cdr3_length: 15; j_call: TRBJ1-4; clone_size: -; v_call: TRBV20-1; d_call: TRBD1; cdr3_aa: CSARESDRGFEKLFF; cdr3_nt: TGCAGTGCTAGAGAATCGGACAGGGGTTTCGAAAAACTGTTTTTT
cdr3_length: 15; j_call: TRBJ2-1; clone_size: many; v_call: TRBV7-2; d_call: -; cdr3_aa: CASSLIGSSYNEQFF; cdr3_nt: TGTGCCAGCAGCTTGATCGGGAGCTCCTACAATGAGCAGTTCTTC
cdr3_length: 15; j_call: TRBJ2-3; clone_size: -; v_call: TRBV20-1; d_call: -; cdr3_aa: CSASPTGASTDTQYF; cdr3_nt: TGCAGTGCTAGTCCGACGGGGGCTAGCACAGATACGCAGTATTTT
cdr3_length: 12; j_call: TRBJ1-1; clone_size: -; v_call: TRBV10-3; d_call: -; cdr3_aa: CAISDIHTEAFF; cdr3_nt: TGTGCCATCAGTGATATTCACACTGAAGCTTTCTTT